Listed here are 9 T cell receptor beta chains from one sample, sequenced in a study of blood T cell repertoires in COVID-19. TCRdb's table, derived via immunoSEQ multiplex PCR, lists solely in-frame clones and lacks some. The table includes around 190,000 clones, approximately 90% detected once. The sample consisted of peripheral blood. Source of these receptors: a man aged 18 to 35 who had recovered from COVID-19.

The genes are TRBV28 and TRBJ2-7, with no clear D. Germline CDR1 and CDR2: MDHEN and SYDVKM. This CDR3 has 16 amino acids. Trimming stripped 6 bases from V and 0 bases from J, with 18 bases between. In nucleotides, the CDR3 is TGTGCCAGCAGCCCCACCTTGGCTCCTCACTCCTACGAGCAGTACTTC. Its translation: CASSPTLAPHSYEQYF.

This rearrangement joins TRBV11-2 to TRBJ2-3; 11 positions match TRBD2. The CDR3 runs to 18 residues. Germline assignment: CDR1 SGHAT and CDR2 FQNNGV. The junction had 10 bases not matched to a gene; V was cut back by 4 bases and J by 1 base. CDR3 protein: CASSSDRPGLAGTDTQYF. CDR3 DNA sequence: TGTGCCAGCAGCTCCGATCGACCGGGACTAGCGGGCACAGATACGCAGTATTTT.

The chain employs TRBV12-3 or TRBV12-4 and TRBJ1-5, with a weak D call TRBD1 (5 bases). Trimming took off 8 bases at V and 1 base at J, with 9 bases between the two ends. This CDR3 spans 13 amino acids. The CDR3 DNA sequence: TGTGCCAGCGCGGGACCGAGCAATCAGCCCCAGCATTTT. The encoded protein is CASAGPSNQPQHF.

V gene TRBV11-2 combines with J gene TRBJ1-2; the match to TRBD1 covers 10 bases. The V gene end was trimmed by 8 bases and the J gene end by 8 bases; junction bases not matched to a gene: 11. This CDR3 is built from 14 residues. Germline V gene sequence: CDR1 SGHAT, CDR2 FQNNGV. The CDR3 reads CASLSIRDRGGYTF. Here the CDR3 DNA reads TGTGCCAGCCTCTCAATTCGGGACAGGGGCGGCTACACCTTC.

The chain combines TRBV14 with TRBJ2-7; D is perhaps TRBD2 (6 bases). CDR1 and CDR2 (germline): SGHDN, FVKESK. This CDR3 spans 15 amino acids. Trimming took 0 bases from V and 2 from J, leaving 11 bases between them. The CDR3 loop reads CASSQEASAPYEQYF. For the CDR3, the DNA is TGTGCCAGCAGCCAAGAAGCTAGCGCGCCCTACGAGCAGTACTTC. Full variable domain (rest looked up from reference TRBV14 and TRBJ2-7): EAGVTQFPSHSVIEKGQTVTLRCDPISGHDNLYWYRRVMGKEIKFLLHFVKESKQDESGMPNNRFLAERTGGTYSTLKVQPAELEDSGVYFCASSQEASAPYEQYFGPGTRLTVT.

This clone was observed once. The chain has TRBV2 and TRBJ1-2, with D tentatively TRBD1 (5 bases). CDR3 length: 14 residues. Trimming removed 4 bases from V and 6 bases from J, with 15 bases in between. Germline V gives CDR1 SNHLY, CDR2 FYNNEI. Here the CDR3 DNA reads TGTGCCAGCAGTGTCATAAGGGGCTCGGATGGCTACACCTTC. Its translation is CASSVIRGSDGYTF.

The CDR3 protein is CASSSQGRRNYGYTF. CDR3 bases: TGTGCCAGCAGTTCACAGGGGCGGCGTAACTATGGCTACACCTTC. The chain employs TRBV6-5 and TRBJ1-2; 7 bases are shared with TRBD1. The junction had 6 bases not matched to a gene; V was cut back by 4 bases and J by 1 base. This CDR3 region has 15 residues. Germline-derived CDR1 and CDR2 are MNHEY and SVGAGI.

CDR3 DNA sequence: TGTGCCAGCAGTTTCAGGGCGAACACTGAAGCTTTCTTT. As protein: CASSFRANTEAFF. V is TRBV27 and J is TRBJ1-1; tentatively, D is TRBD1 (5 bases). The V end was cut by 3 bases, the J end by 1 base, with 6 bases between. This CDR3 is 13 amino acids long. Germline V gene sequence: CDR1 MNHEY, CDR2 SMNVEV (reference sequence).

The chain links TRBV19 to TRBJ1-2; D is possibly TRBD1 (6 bases). The germline CDR1 and CDR2 sequences are LNHDA and SQIVND (reference sequence). The V end was cut by 3 bases, the J end by 3 bases, with 20 bases between. There are 17 residues in the CDR3. CDR3 in DNA: TGTGCCAGTAGTATTGTGGTATCGGCAGGGGATCACTATGGCTACACCTTC. Encoded protein: CASSIVVSAGDHYGYTF.